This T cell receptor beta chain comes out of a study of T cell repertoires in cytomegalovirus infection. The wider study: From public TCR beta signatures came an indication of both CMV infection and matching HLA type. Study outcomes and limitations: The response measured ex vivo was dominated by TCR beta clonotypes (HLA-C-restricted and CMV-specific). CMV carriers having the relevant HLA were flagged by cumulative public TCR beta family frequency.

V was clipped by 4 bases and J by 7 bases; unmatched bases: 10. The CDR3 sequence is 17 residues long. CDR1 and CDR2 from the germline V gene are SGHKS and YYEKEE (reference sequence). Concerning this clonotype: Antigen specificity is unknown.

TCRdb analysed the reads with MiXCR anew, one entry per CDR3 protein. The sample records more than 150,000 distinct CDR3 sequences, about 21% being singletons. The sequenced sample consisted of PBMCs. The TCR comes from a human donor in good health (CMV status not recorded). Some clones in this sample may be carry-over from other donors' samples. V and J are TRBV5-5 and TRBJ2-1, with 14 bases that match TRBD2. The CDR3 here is CASSLLPGTSGGNEQFF. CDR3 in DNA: TGTGCCAGCAGCCTGTTACCCGGGACTAGCGGGGGTAATGAGCAGTTCTTC.